This record covers a single T cell receptor (beta chain). The sample comes from a study of T cell changes during pregnancy in multiple sclerosis. TCRdb's copy holds only in-frame clones and misses some; the assay was immunoSEQ multiplex PCR. This sample yields roughly 40,000 clones, of which about 94% are seen a single time; less than 2% belongs to the top ten. V was clipped by 1 base and J by 3 bases, with 12 bases between them. CDR3 length: 15 amino acids. CDR1 and CDR2 (germline): MNHNS, SASEGT. This chain uses TRBV6-1 with TRBJ1-1; D is unclear. Sequencing was performed on peripheral blood, taken in the third trimester of pregnancy. The sequence derives from a female donor with multiple sclerosis, enrolled in a pregnancy study. The CDR3 sequence: CASSEGEEWDTEAFF. The CDR3 coding sequence is TGTGCCAGCAGTGAAGGTGAGGAATGGGACACTGAAGCTTTCTTT.